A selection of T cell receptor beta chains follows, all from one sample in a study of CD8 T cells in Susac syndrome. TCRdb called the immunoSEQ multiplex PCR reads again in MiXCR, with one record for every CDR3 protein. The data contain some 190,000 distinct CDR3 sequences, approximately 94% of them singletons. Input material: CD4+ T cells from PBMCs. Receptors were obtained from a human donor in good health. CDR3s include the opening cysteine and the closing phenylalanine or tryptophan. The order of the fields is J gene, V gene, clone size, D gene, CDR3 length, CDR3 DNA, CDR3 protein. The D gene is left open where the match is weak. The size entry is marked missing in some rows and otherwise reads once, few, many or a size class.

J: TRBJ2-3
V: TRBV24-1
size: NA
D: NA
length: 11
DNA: TGTGCCACCAGCGCCTGGAATACGCAGTATTTT
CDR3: CATSAWNTQYF

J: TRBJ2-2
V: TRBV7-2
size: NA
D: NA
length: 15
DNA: TGTGCCAGCAGCTTCCCGACTGGGAACACCGGGGAGCTGTTTTTT
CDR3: CASSFPTGNTGELFF

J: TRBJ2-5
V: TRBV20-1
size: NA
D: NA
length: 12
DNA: TGCAGTGCAATAGCGGTTCAAGAGACCCAGTACTTC
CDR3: CSAIAVQETQYF

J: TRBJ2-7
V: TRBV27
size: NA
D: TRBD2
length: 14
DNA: TGTGCCAGCAGTTTCCTAGCGGGAGTCGGCGAGCAGTACTTC
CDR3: CASSFLAGVGEQYF

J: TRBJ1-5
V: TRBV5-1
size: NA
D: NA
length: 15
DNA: TGCGCCAGCAGCTTGGAGGGAGGATACAATCAGCCCCAGCATTTT
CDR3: CASSLEGGYNQPQHF

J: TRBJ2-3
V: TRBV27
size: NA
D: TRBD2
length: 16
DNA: TGTGCCAGCAGCTGGACTAGCGGGATGGGTGGAGATACGCAGTATTTT
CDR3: CASSWTSGMGGDTQYF

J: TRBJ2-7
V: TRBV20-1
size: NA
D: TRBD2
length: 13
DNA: TGCAGTGCCCCCGGGACTAGCGGGAACGAGCAGTACTTC
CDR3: CSAPGTSGNEQYF

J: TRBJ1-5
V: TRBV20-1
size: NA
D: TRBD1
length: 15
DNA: TGCAGTGCTAGATCCGGACAGGGTTGGGGTCAGCCCCAGCATTTT
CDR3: CSARSGQGWGQPQHF

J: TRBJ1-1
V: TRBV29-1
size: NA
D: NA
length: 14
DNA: TGCAGCGCCTTCTCACCAGGACAGCTTCGGGAAGCTTTCTTT
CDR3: CSAFSPGQLREAFF

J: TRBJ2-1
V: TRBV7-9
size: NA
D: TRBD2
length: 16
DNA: TGTGCCAGCAGCTTATGGCGGGAGGTACTTTACAATGAGCAGTTCTTC
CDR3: CASSLWREVLYNEQFF

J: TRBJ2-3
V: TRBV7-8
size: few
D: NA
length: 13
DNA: TGTGCCGGGAGGAACCGACTCACAGATACGCAGTATTTT
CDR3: CAGRNRLTDTQYF

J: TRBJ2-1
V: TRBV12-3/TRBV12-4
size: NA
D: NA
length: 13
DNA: TGTGCCAGCAGTTTACGGATGTGGCATGAGCAGTTCTTC
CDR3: CASSLRMWHEQFF

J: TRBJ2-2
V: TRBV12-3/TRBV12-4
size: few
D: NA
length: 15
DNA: TGTGCCAGCAGTCCCCAGGGAACAAACACCGGGGAGCTGTTTTTT
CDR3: CASSPQGTNTGELFF

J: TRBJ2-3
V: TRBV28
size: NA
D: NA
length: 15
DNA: TGTGCCAGCTCTCATGGGGATCGTAGCACAGATACGCAGTATTTT
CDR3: CASSHGDRSTDTQYF

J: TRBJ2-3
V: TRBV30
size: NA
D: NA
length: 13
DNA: TGTGCCTGGAGTAAGCGTCGCACAGATACGCAGTATTTT
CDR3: CAWSKRRTDTQYF

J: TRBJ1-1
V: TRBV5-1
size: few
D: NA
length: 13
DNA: TGCGCCAGCAGTCGGACGGTCAACACTGAAGCTTTCTTT
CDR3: CASSRTVNTEAFF

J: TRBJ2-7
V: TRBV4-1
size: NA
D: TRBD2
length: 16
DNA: TGCGCCAGCAGCCAAGCCGGACTAGCGGGCAGTTACGAGCAGTACTTC
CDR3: CASSQAGLAGSYEQYF

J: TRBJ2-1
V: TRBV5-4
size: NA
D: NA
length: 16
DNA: TGTGCCAGCAGCTTGGTGGGGGACCTCCCTGGCGATGAGCAGTTCTTC
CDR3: CASSLVGDLPGDEQFF

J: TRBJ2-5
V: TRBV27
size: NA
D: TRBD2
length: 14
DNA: TGTGCCAGCAGTTACCTAGCGGACCAAGAGACCCAGTACTTC
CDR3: CASSYLADQETQYF

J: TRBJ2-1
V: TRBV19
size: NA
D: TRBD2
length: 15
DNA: TGTGCCAGTAGTATTGGCGGGAGGGAATCAGATGAGCAGTTCTTC
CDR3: CASSIGGRESDEQFF

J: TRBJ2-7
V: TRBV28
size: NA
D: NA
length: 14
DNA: TGTGCCAGCAGGAACTTAGCCCCCACCTACGAGCAGTACTTC
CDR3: CASRNLAPTYEQYF

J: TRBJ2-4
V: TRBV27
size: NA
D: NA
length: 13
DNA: TGTGCCAGCAGGCGCGGGACAGAAAACATTCAGTACTTC
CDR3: CASRRGTENIQYF

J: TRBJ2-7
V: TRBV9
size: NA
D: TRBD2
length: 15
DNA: TGTGCCAGCAGCGTAGCAGGACTAGCGGGAGGGGAGCAGTACTTC
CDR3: CASSVAGLAGGEQYF

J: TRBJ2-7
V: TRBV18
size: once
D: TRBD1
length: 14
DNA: TGTGCCAGCTCATCCGGGACAGCGAACTACGAGCAGTACTTC
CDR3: CASSSGTANYEQYF

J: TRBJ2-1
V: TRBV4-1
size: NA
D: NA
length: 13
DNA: TGCGCCAGCAGCCAAGATGTGGTGGTCAAGCAGTTCTTC
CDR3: CASSQDVVVKQFF

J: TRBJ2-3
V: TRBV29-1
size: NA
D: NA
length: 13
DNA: TGCAGCGTTGAAGGGGCCAACCCTGCCACGCAGTATTTT
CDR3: CSVEGANPATQYF

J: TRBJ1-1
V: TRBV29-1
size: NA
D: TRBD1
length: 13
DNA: TGCAGCGTTGGTAGGACAGGAGGTACTGAAGCTTTCTTT
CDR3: CSVGRTGGTEAFF

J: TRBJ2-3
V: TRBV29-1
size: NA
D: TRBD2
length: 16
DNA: TGCAGCGTGGGGGGTCCGGGGGGAAAAGGCACAGATACGCAGTATTTT
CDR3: CSVGGPGGKGTDTQYF

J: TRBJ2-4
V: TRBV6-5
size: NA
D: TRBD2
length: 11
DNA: TGTGCCAGCGCAGGGAGGGACATTCAGTACTTC
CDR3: CASAGRDIQYF

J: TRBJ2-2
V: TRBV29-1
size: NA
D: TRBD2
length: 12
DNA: TGCAGCTCCGGGGGGGATCCCGGGGAGCTGTTTTTT
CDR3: CSSGGDPGELFF